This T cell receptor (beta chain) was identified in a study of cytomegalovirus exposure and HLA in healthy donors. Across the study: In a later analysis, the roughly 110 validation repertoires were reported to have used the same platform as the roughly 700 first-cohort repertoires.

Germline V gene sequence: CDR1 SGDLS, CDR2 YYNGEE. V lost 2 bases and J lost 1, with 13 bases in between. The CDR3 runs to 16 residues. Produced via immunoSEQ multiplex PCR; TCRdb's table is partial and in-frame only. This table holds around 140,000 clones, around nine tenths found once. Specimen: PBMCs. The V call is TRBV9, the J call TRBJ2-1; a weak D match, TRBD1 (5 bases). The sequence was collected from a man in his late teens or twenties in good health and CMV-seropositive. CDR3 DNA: TGTGCCAGCAGCGTCGAGACAGTCCCTTCCTACAATGAGCAGTTCTTC. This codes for CASSVETVPSYNEQFF.